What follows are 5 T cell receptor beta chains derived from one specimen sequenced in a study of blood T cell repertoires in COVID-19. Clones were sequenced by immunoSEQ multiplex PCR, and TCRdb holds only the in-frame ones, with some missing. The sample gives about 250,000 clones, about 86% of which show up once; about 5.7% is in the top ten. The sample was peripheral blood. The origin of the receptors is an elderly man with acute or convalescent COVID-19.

CDR3 sequence (DNA): TGTGCCAGCCAAGGGGGAGTCGGAAACATTCAGTACTTC. It specifies CASQGGVGNIQYF. The J gene is TRBJ2-4, the V gene TRBV7-9; a weak D match, TRBD1 (6 bases). The germline V gene encodes CDR1 SEHNR and CDR2 FQNEAQ (reference sequence). The V end lost 8 bases, the J end lost 6 bases, and 14 bases lay between the germline ends. The CDR3 loop spans 13 amino acids.

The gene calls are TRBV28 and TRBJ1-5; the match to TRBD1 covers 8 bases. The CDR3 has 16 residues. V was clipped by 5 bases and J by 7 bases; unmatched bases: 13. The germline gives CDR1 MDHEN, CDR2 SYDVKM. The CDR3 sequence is CASSPPGTGFGQPQHF. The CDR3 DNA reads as TGTGCCAGCAGTCCTCCCGGGACAGGATTTGGGCAGCCCCAGCATTTT.

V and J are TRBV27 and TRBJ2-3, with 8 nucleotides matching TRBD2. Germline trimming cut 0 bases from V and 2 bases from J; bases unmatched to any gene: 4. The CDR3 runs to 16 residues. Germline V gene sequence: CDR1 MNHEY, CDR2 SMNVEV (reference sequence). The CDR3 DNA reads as TGTGCCAGCAGTTTATCCGGGACTAGGACCACAGATACGCAGTATTTT. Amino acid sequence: CASSLSGTRTTDTQYF.

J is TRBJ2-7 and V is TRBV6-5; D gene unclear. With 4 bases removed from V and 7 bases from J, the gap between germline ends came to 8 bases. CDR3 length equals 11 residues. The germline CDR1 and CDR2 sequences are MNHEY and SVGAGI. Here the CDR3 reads CASSSIGEQYF. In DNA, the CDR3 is TGTGCCAGCAGTTCGATCGGGGAGCAGTACTTC.

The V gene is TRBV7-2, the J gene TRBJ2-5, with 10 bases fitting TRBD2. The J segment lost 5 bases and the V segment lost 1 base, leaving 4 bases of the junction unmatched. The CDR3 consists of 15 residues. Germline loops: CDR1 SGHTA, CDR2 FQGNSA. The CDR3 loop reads CASSLVAGGVETQYF. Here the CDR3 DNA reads TGTGCCAGCAGCTTAGTAGCGGGGGGCGTGGAGACCCAGTACTTC.